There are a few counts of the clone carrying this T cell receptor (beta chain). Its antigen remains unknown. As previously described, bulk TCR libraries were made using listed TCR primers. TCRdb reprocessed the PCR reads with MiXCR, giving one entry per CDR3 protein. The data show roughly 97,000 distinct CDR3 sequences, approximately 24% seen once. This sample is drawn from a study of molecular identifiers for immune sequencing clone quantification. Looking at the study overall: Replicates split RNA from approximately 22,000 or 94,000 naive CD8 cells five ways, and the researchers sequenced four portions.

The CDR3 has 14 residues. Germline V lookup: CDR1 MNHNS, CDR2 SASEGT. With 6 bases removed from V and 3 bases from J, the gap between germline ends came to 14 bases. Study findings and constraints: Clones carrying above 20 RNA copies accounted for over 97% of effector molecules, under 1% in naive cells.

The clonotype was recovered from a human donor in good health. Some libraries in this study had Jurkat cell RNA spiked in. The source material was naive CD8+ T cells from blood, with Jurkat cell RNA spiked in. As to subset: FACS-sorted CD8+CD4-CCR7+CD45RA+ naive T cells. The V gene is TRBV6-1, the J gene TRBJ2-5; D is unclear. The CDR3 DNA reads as TGTGCCAGCAGACCCCATTGGACGGAAGAGACCCAGTACTTC. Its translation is CASRPHWTEETQYF.